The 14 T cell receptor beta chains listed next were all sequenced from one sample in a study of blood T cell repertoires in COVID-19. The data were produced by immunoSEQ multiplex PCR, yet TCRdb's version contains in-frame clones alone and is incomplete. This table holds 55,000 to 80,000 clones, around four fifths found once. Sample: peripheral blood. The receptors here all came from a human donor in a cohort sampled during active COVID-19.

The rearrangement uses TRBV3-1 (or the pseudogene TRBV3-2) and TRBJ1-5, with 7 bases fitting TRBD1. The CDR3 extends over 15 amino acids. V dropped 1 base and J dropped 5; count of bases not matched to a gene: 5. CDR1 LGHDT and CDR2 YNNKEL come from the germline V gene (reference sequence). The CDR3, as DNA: TGTGCCAGCAGCCAAGGAGGGGGCGCCGATCAGCCCCAGCATTTT. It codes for CASSQGGGADQPQHF.

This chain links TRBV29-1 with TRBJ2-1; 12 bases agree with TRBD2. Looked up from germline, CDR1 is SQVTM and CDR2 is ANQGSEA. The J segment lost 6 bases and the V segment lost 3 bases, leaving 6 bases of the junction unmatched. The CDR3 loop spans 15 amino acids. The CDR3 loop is CSVETGTSGLNEQFF. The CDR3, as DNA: TGCAGCGTTGAGACCGGGACTAGCGGGCTCAATGAGCAGTTCTTC.

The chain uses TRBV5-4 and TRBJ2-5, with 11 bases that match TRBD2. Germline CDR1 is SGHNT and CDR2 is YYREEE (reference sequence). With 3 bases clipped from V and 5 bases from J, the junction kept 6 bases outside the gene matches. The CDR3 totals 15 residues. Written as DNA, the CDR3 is TGTGCCAGCAGCTCGACTAGCGGGGAGGGTGAGACCCAGTACTTC. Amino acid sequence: CASSSTSGEGETQYF. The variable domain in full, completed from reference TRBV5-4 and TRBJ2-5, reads ETGVTQSPTHLIKTRGQQVTLRCSSQSGHNTVSWYQQALGQGPQFIFQYYREEENGRGNFPPRFSGLQFPNYSSELNVNALELDDSALYLCASSSTSGEGETQYFGPGTRLLVL.

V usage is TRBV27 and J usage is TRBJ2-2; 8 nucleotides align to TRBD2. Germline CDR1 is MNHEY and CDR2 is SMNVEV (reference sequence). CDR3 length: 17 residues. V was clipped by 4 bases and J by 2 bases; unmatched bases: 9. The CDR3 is CASSSRRTSSNTGELFF. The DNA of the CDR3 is TGTGCCAGCAGTTCCCGACGGACTAGCTCAAACACCGGGGAGCTGTTTTTT.

CDR3 sequence: CASGLGRGQGSGTEAFF. CDR3 nucleotides: TGTGCCAGTGGACTAGGTCGGGGGCAGGGGTCGGGCACTGAAGCTTTCTTT. The chain is built from TRBV19 and TRBJ1-1, with D tentatively TRBD1 (6 bases). This CDR3 is built from 17 residues. The V gene lost 8 bases and the J gene lost 4 bases, with 26 bases spanning the gap. Germline lookup yields CDR1 LNHDA and CDR2 SQIVND (reference sequence).

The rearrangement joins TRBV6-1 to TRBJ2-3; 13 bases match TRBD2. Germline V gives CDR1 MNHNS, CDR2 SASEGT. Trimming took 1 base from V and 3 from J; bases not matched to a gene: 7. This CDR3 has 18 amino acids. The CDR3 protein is CASSEGATSGGATDTQYF. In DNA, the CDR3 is TGTGCCAGCAGTGAAGGGGCAACTAGCGGGGGGGCGACAGATACGCAGTATTTT.

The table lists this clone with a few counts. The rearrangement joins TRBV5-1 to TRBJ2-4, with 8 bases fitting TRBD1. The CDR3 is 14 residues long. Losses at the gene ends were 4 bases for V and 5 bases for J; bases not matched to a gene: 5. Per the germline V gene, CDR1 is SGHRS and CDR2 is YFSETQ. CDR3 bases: TGCGCCAGCAGCCCTCAGGGGGCACAAAACATTCAGTACTTC. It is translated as CASSPQGAQNIQYF. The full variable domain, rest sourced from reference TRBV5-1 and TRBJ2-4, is KAGVTQTPRYLIKTRGQQVTLSCSPISGHRSVSWYQQTPGQGLQFLFEYFSETQRNKGNFPGRFSGRQFSNSRSEMNVSTLELGDSALYLCASSPQGAQNIQYFGAGTRLSVL.

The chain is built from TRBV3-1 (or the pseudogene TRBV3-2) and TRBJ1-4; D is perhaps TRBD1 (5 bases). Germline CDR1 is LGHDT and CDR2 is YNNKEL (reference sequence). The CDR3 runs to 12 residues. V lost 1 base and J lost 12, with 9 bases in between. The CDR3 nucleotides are TGTGCCAGCAGCCAAGTCGGGACTGAACTGTTTTTT. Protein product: CASSQVGTELFF.

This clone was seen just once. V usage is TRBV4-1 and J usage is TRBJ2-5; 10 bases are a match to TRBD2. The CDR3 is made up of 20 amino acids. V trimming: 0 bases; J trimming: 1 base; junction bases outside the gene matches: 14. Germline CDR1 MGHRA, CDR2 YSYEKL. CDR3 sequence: CASSQDGLAGAFSPQETQYF. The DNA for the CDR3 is TGCGCCAGCAGCCAAGACGGGCTAGCGGGAGCTTTTTCCCCCCAAGAGACCCAGTACTTC.

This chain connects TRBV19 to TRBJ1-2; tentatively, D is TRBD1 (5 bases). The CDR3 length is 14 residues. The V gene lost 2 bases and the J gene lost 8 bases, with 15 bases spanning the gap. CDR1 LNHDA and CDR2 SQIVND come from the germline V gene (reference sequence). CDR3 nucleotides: TGTGCCAGTAGTATACAGGGACTGCGTTGGGGCTACACCTTC. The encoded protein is CASSIQGLRWGYTF.

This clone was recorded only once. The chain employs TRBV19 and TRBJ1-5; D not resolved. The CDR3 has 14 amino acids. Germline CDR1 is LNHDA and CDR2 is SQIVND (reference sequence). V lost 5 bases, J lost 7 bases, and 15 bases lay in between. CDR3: CASSPSGAPQPQHF. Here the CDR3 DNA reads TGTGCCAGTAGTCCCTCGGGTGCTCCGCAGCCCCAGCATTTT.

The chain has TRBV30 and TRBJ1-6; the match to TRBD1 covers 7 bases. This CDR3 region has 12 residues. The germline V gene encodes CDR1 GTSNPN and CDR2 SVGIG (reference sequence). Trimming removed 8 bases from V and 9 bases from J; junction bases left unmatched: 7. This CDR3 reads CAGYDRASPLHF. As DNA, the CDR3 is TGTGCCGGCTATGACAGGGCTTCACCCCTCCACTTT.

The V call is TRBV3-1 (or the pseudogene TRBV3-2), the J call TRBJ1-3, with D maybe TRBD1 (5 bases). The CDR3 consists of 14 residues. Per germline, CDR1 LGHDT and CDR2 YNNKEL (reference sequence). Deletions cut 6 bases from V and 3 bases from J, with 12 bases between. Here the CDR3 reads CASSSQGGGNTIYF. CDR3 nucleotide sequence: TGTGCCAGCAGTTCGCAGGGTGGTGGAAACACCATATATTTT.

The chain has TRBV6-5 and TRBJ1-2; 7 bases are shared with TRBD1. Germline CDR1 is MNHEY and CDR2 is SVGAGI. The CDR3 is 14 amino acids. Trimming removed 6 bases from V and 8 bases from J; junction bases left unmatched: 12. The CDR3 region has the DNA TGTGCCAGCAGACCCGCTACAGGGGAAGTAGGCTACACCTTC. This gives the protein CASRPATGEVGYTF.